This TCR beta chain comes out of a study of blood T cell repertoires in COVID-19. At the level of the study: Both acute and convalescent COVID-19 samples were obtained from the United States, Italy and Spain. PBMCs, B-cell-depleted T cells, or T cells provided the cDNA or gDNA that made up the material.

Repertoires were generated with immunoSEQ multiplex PCR, while TCRdb's copy carries only in-frame clones and drops some. The sample holds some 400,000 clones, 85% to 90% seen once. The receptor's source is a man aged 18-30 years with active or convalescent COVID-19. The sequencing sample was made of peripheral blood.

CDR3 nucleotides: TGCGCCAGCAGCCAACCACAGGGTAGTAATTCACCCCTCCACTTT. Translated, it gives CASSQPQGSNSPLHF. This chain joins TRBV4-1 and TRBJ1-6; possibly TRBD1 for D (6 bases). Trimming removed 2 bases from V and 6 bases from J, with 11 bases in between. The germline gives CDR1 MGHRA, CDR2 YSYEKL. The length of the CDR3 is 15 residues.